The 19 T cell receptor beta chains given below trace back to one sample, sequenced in a study of STAT3 mutations in large granular lymphocyte leukemia. These receptors have no identified antigens. The method was immunoSEQ multiplex PCR; TCRdb's version includes in-frame clones alone and lacks a portion of them. The sample consists of thousands of clones, roughly four fifths of them appearing once. Study-wide findings and caveats: Every T-LGLL patient had at least one immunodominant TCRbeta clonotype.

Sample: peripheral blood mononuclear cells. These receptors were obtained from a woman between 35 and 50 years old with T-cell large granular lymphocyte leukemia. Some clones in this sample may be carry-over from other donors' samples.

This clone has more than one count but fewer than ten. The rearrangement joins TRBV6-5 to TRBJ1-5; no clear D gene. CDR1 is MNHEY and CDR2 is SVGAGI in the germline V gene. The CDR3 runs 14 residues. The V and J ends lost 0 bases and 4 bases respectively, with 7 bases between them. Written as DNA, the CDR3 is TGTGCCAGCAGTTACTCGGGAGGAAATCAGCCCCAGCATTTT. Amino acid sequence: CASSYSGGNQPQHF.

This chain connects TRBV6-5 to TRBJ1-5; TRBD1 is a possible D gene (5 bases). Trimming shortened V by 5 bases and J by 5 bases, and 13 bases separated the two germline ends. This CDR3 is built from 14 residues. Looked up from germline, CDR1 is MNHEY and CDR2 is SVGAGI. This CDR3 is CASSRDLGYQPQHF. The CDR3 DNA reads as TGTGCCAGCAGTCGGGACCTGGGGTATCAGCCCCAGCATTTT.

The genes are TRBV5-1 and TRBJ2-7; no reliable D call. This CDR3 is built from 12 residues. V shed 3 bases and J shed 5 bases, with 9 bases lying between them. CDR1 SGHRS and CDR2 YFSETQ come from the germline V gene. CDR3 residues: CASSYEANEQYF. The CDR3 DNA is TGCGCCAGCAGCTATGAGGCCAACGAGCAGTACTTC.

The table lists this clone with a count of one. V is TRBV5-6 and J is TRBJ1-2; D gene ambiguous. The CDR3 loop spans 13 amino acids. V was cut by 0 bases and J by 8 bases, with 11 bases left in between. The germline V gene encodes CDR1 SGHDT and CDR2 YYEEEE. This CDR3 reads CASSLGRSRGYTF. CDR3 bases: TGTGCCAGCAGCTTGGGACGGAGTCGAGGCTACACCTTC. The full variable domain, completed using reference TRBV5-6 and TRBJ1-2, is DAGVTQSPTHLIKTRGQQVTLRCSPKSGHDTVSWYQQALGQGPQFIFQYYEEEERQRGNFPDRFSGHQFPNYSSELNVNALLLGDSALYLCASSLGRSRGYTFGSGTRLTVV.

The chain recombines TRBV6-4 with TRBJ2-1; 10 nucleotides match TRBD2. This CDR3 region has 15 residues. Germline CDR1 and CDR2: MRHNA and SNTAGT. The V gene end was trimmed by 3 bases and the J gene end by 7 bases; junction bases not matched to a gene: 6. Written as DNA, the CDR3 is TGTGCCAGCAGTGAAATGGCTAGCGGGAGTAATGAGCAGTTCTTC. It specifies CASSEMASGSNEQFF.

This clone was seen only once. The J gene is TRBJ2-7, the V gene TRBV18; no firm D call. Germline CDR1 KGHSH, CDR2 LQKENI. V lost 1 base, J lost 5 bases, and 6 bases lay in between. The CDR3 is 12 residues long. In DNA, the CDR3 is TGTGCCAGCTCACCACGTCTCAACGAGCAGTACTTC. Translation gives CASSPRLNEQYF.

This chain joins TRBV5-4 and TRBJ2-5; D uncertain. The CDR3 is made up of 14 amino acids. V gave up 1 base and J gave up 2 bases, with 9 bases separating them. The germline V gene encodes CDR1 SGHNT and CDR2 YYREEE (reference sequence). CDR3 sequence reads: CASSLRTKQETQYF. CDR3 nucleotides: TGTGCCAGCAGCTTGAGGACCAAGCAAGAGACCCAGTACTTC.

This sequence joins TRBV18 and TRBJ1-5, with unresolved D. The CDR3 loop spans 16 amino acids. Trimming took off 3 bases at V and 6 bases at J, with 18 bases between the two ends. CDR1 is KGHSH, CDR2 LQKENI, per germline. The chain's CDR3 is CASSPAGPSIGQPQHF. DNA for the CDR3: TGTGCCAGCTCACCCGCCGGGCCCTCCATTGGTCAGCCCCAGCATTTT. The whole variable domain, remainder taken from reference TRBV18 and TRBJ1-5, is NAGVMQNPRHLVRRRGQEARLRCSPMKGHSHVYWYRQLPEEGLKFMVYLQKENIIDESGMPKERFSAEFPKEGPSILRIQQVVRGDSAAYFCASSPAGPSIGQPQHFGDGTRLSIL.

The V and J genes are TRBV7-9 and TRBJ1-1; D remains ambiguous. Trimming cost V 3 bases and J 2 bases, with 7 bases left between them. The length of the CDR3 is 13 residues. Germline CDR1 is SEHNR and CDR2 is FQNEAQ (reference sequence). The CDR3 DNA reads as TGTGCCAGCAGCTTGGCAGAAAACACTGAAGCTTTCTTT. Translated: CASSLAENTEAFF.

V gene TRBV5-1 combines with J gene TRBJ2-7; no definite D call. The germline CDR1 and CDR2 sequences are SGHRS and YFSETQ. The germline V and J ends were trimmed by 0 bases and 5 bases, with 15 bases remaining between them. The CDR3 sequence is 15 residues long. The chain's CDR3 is CASSLAYVTENEQYF. In nucleotides, the CDR3 is TGCGCCAGCAGCTTGGCTTATGTGACCGAGAACGAGCAGTACTTC.

This clone appeared a single time. The V and J genes are TRBV5-6 and TRBJ2-1, with D perhaps being TRBD1 or TRBD2 (5 bases each). Germline lookup yields CDR1 SGHDT and CDR2 YYEEEE. The CDR3 consists of 14 residues. Deletions cut 8 bases from V and 7 bases from J, with 19 bases between. The CDR3 nucleotides read TGTGCCAGTAGAGGGACGGCAGGGAAAAATGAGCAGTTCTTC. Translating it yields CASRGTAGKNEQFF.

The chain uses TRBV5-6 and TRBJ1-1; no definite D call. Germline V lookup: CDR1 SGHDT, CDR2 YYEEEE. This CDR3 is built from 13 residues. The V gene lost 3 bases and the J gene lost 4 bases, with 10 bases spanning the gap. In nucleotides, the CDR3 is TGTGCCAGCAGCTGGCCCCGGGGCACTGAAGCTTTCTTT. Amino acids: CASSWPRGTEAFF.

To note about this clone: In the same sample, other DNA sequences code for this CDR3. This chain connects TRBV20-1 to TRBJ1-1, with unresolved D. Germline V lookup: CDR1 DFQATT, CDR2 SNEGSKA (reference sequence). This CDR3 region has 11 residues. Trimming took 6 bases from V and 1 from J, leaving 6 bases between them. DNA for the CDR3: TGCAGTGCCAGCCCGAACACTGAAGCTTTCTTT. Amino acid sequence: CSASPNTEAFF.

The V call is TRBV6-5, the J call TRBJ1-6; the D is unclear. The length of the CDR3 is 16 residues. Trimming shortened V by 4 bases and J by 3 bases, and 13 bases separated the two germline ends. CDR1 MNHEY and CDR2 SVGAGI come from the germline V gene. The CDR3 loop is CASSSGEFVYNSPLHF. Written as DNA, the CDR3 is TGTGCCAGCAGTTCCGGGGAGTTCGTCTATAATTCACCCCTCCACTTT.

The J gene is TRBJ2-7, the V gene TRBV7-2; weak D call: TRBD1 (6 bases). The ends were cut back, 8 bases at V and 3 bases at J, with 8 bases in the middle. CDR3 length: 11 residues. The germline V gene has CDR1 SGHTA and CDR2 FQGNSA. The CDR3 reads CASQQGYEQYF. As DNA, the CDR3 is TGTGCCAGCCAACAGGGCTACGAGCAGTACTTC.

The chain carries TRBV18 and TRBJ1-6; 8 bases are shared with TRBD1. Unmatched junction bases numbered 4, after V lost 2 bases and J lost 10 bases. The germline V gene has CDR1 KGHSH and CDR2 LQKENI. The length of the CDR3 is 14 residues. The CDR3 nucleotides read TGTGCCAGCTCACCAGGACAGGGCGGATCACCCCTCCACTTT. Translated, it gives CASSPGQGGSPLHF.

This clone has just a few counts. The chain carries TRBV10-2 and TRBJ2-7, with TRBD1 matching 8 bases. CDR1 and CDR2 from the germline V gene are WSHSY and SAAADI. CDR3 length: 16 amino acids. V dropped 0 bases and J dropped 2; count of bases not matched to a gene: 6. CDR3 bases: TGCGCCAGCAGTGAGTCCCTGGGACAGGCTACCTACGAGCAGTACTTC. Its protein product is CASSESLGQATYEQYF.

This chain connects TRBV30 to TRBJ2-7, with D unresolved. Germline CDR1 and CDR2: GTSNPN and SVGIG (reference sequence). The ends were cut back, 1 base at V and 5 bases at J, with 12 bases in the middle. This CDR3 contains 13 residues. The CDR3 region is CAWSDGPLHEQYF. CDR3 coding DNA: TGTGCCTGGAGTGACGGGCCCCTCCACGAGCAGTACTTC.

The chain uses TRBV5-1 and TRBJ2-7; 9 nucleotides match TRBD2. The J segment lost 4 bases and the V segment lost 1 base, leaving 9 bases of the junction unmatched. The CDR3 is 16 amino acids. The germline V gene has CDR1 SGHRS and CDR2 YFSETQ. The CDR3, as DNA: TGCGCCAGCAGCTTGTCGTCTAGCGGGACAACGTACGAGCAGTACTTC. Protein: CASSLSSSGTTYEQYF.